The clone carrying this T cell receptor (beta chain) occurred a few times. Antigen specificity is unknown. This entry comes from a study of T-cell memory formation after mild COVID-19. Study results and caveats: Specificity for SARS-CoV-2 was not confirmed among the second-wave clones peaking on day 37. Among clones contracting day 15 to 85, CD4/CD8 was balanced, whereas later expanders leaned CD4+.

Using constant-segment primers, 5'RACE produced TCR alpha and TCR beta cDNA libraries carrying sample barcodes and UMIs. Via MiXCR, TCRdb re-called the 5' RACE reads, giving one row per CDR3 protein. The sample shows hundreds of thousands of distinct CDR3 sequences, 18% of them seen only once. This CDR3 has 16 amino acids. With 4 bases removed from V and 2 bases from J, the gap between germline ends came to 18 bases. Germline V gene data show CDR1 as SGHRS and CDR2 as YFSETQ. The chain is built from TRBV5-1 and TRBJ2-5; tentative D call: TRBD2 (7 bases). The clonotype comes from a man younger than 30 who had mild COVID-19 (a few samples of this study predate the infection). Cell type and time point are not known. The specimen was PBMCs or a T cell subset sorted from them (not recorded which). Written as DNA, the CDR3 is TGCGCCAGCAGCAGTCGCCGGGGGGCCCTACAAGAGACCCAGTACTTC. Translation: CASSSRRGALQETQYF.